These 14 T cell receptor beta chains were sequenced from one sample in a study of T cell changes during pregnancy in multiple sclerosis. Some clones are missing from TCRdb's copy, which holds only in-frame ones; the method was immunoSEQ multiplex PCR. Of tens of thousands of clones in the sample, approximately 90% were seen once. Sequencing used CD4+ T cells from peripheral blood mononuclear cells, obtained in the first trimester of pregnancy. Source of these receptors: a female donor in good health, enrolled as a control in a pregnancy study.

The chain uses TRBV28 and TRBJ1-2; no clear D. The CDR3 totals 13 residues. V dropped 2 bases and J dropped 3 bases, with 7 bases sitting between them. The germline CDR1 and CDR2 sequences are MDHEN and SYDVKM. The CDR3 spells CASSLVSDYGYTF. CDR3 DNA sequence: TGTGCCAGCAGTTTAGTGTCAGACTATGGCTACACCTTC.

The V and J genes are TRBV5-8 and TRBJ1-2; 8 bases are shared with TRBD1. Germline lookup yields CDR1 SGHTS and CDR2 YDEGEE. After removal of 4 bases from V and 8 bases from J, the junction contained 7 bases not matched to a gene. The CDR3 is 13 residues long. The CDR3 sequence: CASSGRGRGGYTF. The CDR3 region has the DNA TGTGCCAGCAGCGGCAGGGGGCGCGGAGGCTACACCTTC.

This sequence joins TRBV13 and TRBJ1-1; D might be TRBD1 (6 bases). Deletions cut 5 bases from V and 8 bases from J, with 27 bases between. Germline V gene lookup returns CDR1 PRHDT and CDR2 FYEKMQ (reference sequence). The CDR3 runs 17 residues. CDR3 residues: CASSTPQGSLGWSEAFF. As DNA, the CDR3 is TGTGCCAGCAGCACACCCCAGGGGTCACTCGGATGGTCCGAAGCTTTCTTT.

The V call is TRBV13, the J call TRBJ2-7; TRBD2 might be the D (6 bases). V was clipped by 5 bases and J by 3 bases, with 20 bases between them. There are 16 residues in the CDR3. Germline assignment: CDR1 PRHDT and CDR2 FYEKMQ (reference sequence). CDR3 amino acids: CASSPGRRDGGYEQYF. The DNA for the CDR3 is TGTGCCAGCAGCCCGGGTCGGCGGGACGGAGGCTACGAGCAGTACTTC.

The CDR3 is CASSSVGGQPQHF. CDR3 sequence (DNA): TGTGCCAGCAGCTCCGTTGGCGGTCAGCCCCAGCATTTT. The chain links TRBV5-8 to TRBJ1-5, with D uncertain. Germline CDR1 SGHTS, CDR2 YDEGEE. V gave up 3 bases and J gave up 6 bases, with 10 bases separating them. The CDR3 covers 13 residues. Full variable domain (remainder filled in from reference TRBV5-8 and TRBJ1-5): EAGVTQSPTHLIKTRGQQATLRCSPISGHTSVYWYQQALGLGLQFLLWYDEGEERNRGNFPPRFSGRQFPNYSSELNVNALELEDSALYLCASSSVGGQPQHFGDGTRLSIL.

The rearrangement links TRBV9 to TRBJ2-2; D unresolved. Germline CDR1 reads SGDLS; CDR2 reads YYNGEE. CDR3 size: 14 residues. V was shortened by 4 bases and J by 1 base, with 8 bases between the two germline ends. For the CDR3, the DNA is TGTGCCAGCAGCATACTACGGAACACCGGGGAGCTGTTTTTT. The encoded protein is CASSILRNTGELFF.

This chain joins TRBV5-1 and TRBJ1-4; D is unresolved. Trimming left V 0 bases short and J 4 bases short, with 13 bases between. The V gene's germline CDR1 is SGHRS and CDR2 YFSETQ. The CDR3 is 16 residues long. The CDR3 bases are TGCGCCAGCAGCTTGGACGTCTTAGGCGGTAATGAAAAACTGTTTTTT. Translated: CASSLDVLGGNEKLFF. The complete variable domain, with remaining parts taken from reference TRBV5-1 and TRBJ1-4, reads KAGVTQTPRYLIKTRGQQVTLSCSPISGHRSVSWYQQTPGQGLQFLFEYFSETQRNKGNFPGRFSGRQFSNSRSEMNVSTLELGDSALYLCASSLDVLGGNEKLFFGSGTQLSVL.

The chain carries TRBV5-1 and TRBJ1-4; D is unclear. The ends were cut back, 4 bases at V and 0 bases at J, with 10 bases in the middle. From germline, CDR1 is SGHRS and CDR2 YFSETQ. The CDR3 contains 15 residues. The CDR3 reads CASSATPATNEKLFF. CDR3 nucleotide sequence: TGCGCCAGCAGCGCAACACCTGCAACTAATGAAAAACTGTTTTTT.

Notes on this clone: Relative to the germline gene, one junction end is altered; a read error may explain this. This rearrangement joins TRBV20-1 to TRBJ1-2; no reliable D call. The CDR3 runs 10 residues. CDR1 is DFQATT and CDR2 is SNEGSKA in the germline V gene (reference sequence). CDR3 sequence: CSVPPRAGFF. DNA of the CDR3: TGCAGTGTTCCCCCGAGGGCGGGGTTCTTC.

This chain links TRBV7-2 with TRBJ1-6; 8 positions agree with TRBD1. Losses at the gene ends were 5 bases for V and 1 base for J; bases not matched to a gene: 7. This CDR3 is 17 amino acids long. The germline V gene encodes CDR1 SGHTA and CDR2 FQGNSA. The CDR3 bases are TGTGCCAGCAGCCCTGGACAGGGTCGGTCCTATAATTCACCCCTCCACTTT. Translation gives CASSPGQGRSYNSPLHF.

The chain links TRBV7-9 to TRBJ2-5; the D is unclear. From germline, CDR1 is SEHNR and CDR2 FQNEAQ (reference sequence). Trimming shortened V by 6 bases and J by 5 bases, and 10 bases separated the two germline ends. This CDR3 has 12 residues. In DNA, the CDR3 is TGTGCCAGCAGTTCGGTGGAGGAGACCCAGTACTTC. This codes for CASSSVEETQYF.

The chain has TRBV4-2 and TRBJ1-2; 8 nucleotides align to TRBD1. CDR1 LGHNA and CDR2 YNFKEQ come from the germline V gene. This CDR3 has 14 residues. V shed 6 bases, J shed 0 bases, and the junction held 3 bases outside the gene matches. CDR3 coding DNA: TGTGCCAGCAGACAGACAGGGGCTAACTATGGCTACACCTTC. It encodes CASRQTGANYGYTF.

This sequence joins TRBV5-1 and TRBJ1-6, with TRBD1 as a possible D gene (5 bases). Germline assignment: CDR1 SGHRS and CDR2 YFSETQ. The length of the CDR3 is 14 residues. V lost 1 base and J lost 10, with 12 bases in between. CDR3 protein: CASSLQGIGSPLHF. Written as DNA, the CDR3 is TGCGCCAGCAGCTTGCAGGGAATAGGATCACCCCTCCACTTT.

This chain connects TRBV6-1 to TRBJ1-4; D is unresolved. Germline V gives CDR1 MNHNS, CDR2 SASEGT. Trimming removed 1 base from V and 5 bases from J, with 5 bases in between. This CDR3 is built from 13 residues. Written as DNA, the CDR3 is TGTGCCAGCAGTGAAGATGTAAATGAAAAACTGTTTTTT. Protein product: CASSEDVNEKLFF.